The clone carrying this T cell receptor (beta chain) was recorded at least ten times. The antigen is undetermined. The entry originates in a study of T cells in Graves' hyperthyroidism and ophthalmopathy. Using RNA transcripts as the source, TCR beta CDR3 regions were amplified. HTBI primers were employed in a first-round RT-PCR of the TCR CDR3. Each CDR3 protein is one row after TCRdb ran MiXCR on the multiplex PCR reads. Found here are roughly 170,000 distinct CDR3 sequences, over 15% of them singletons; the top ten hold about 29%. Study results and limitations: Also found in blood were most expanded thyroid clonotypes above 0.001. Ophthalmopathy onset followed model prediction by a median approximately six months.

The CDR3 totals 15 residues. Germline CDR1 SNHLY, CDR2 FYNNEI. J lost 2 bases, V lost 6 bases, and 6 bases had no gene match. The sequence came from a woman aged 50 to 65 with Graves' hyperthyroidism. The sample taken for sequencing was blood. The chain combines TRBV2 with TRBJ2-3; TRBD2 matches 9 bases. CDR3: CASRSGGLNTDTQYF. The CDR3 DNA reads TGTGCCAGCAGGAGCGGGGGGCTTAACACAGATACGCAGTATTTT.